This TCR beta chain was obtained from a study of T cell responses to AZD1222 COVID-19 vaccine. Study-wide background: Samples with a second dose at about 4 or about 12 weeks were pooled together.

With respect to this clone: Its antigen is currently unknown.

The CDR3 is 13 amino acids. V dropped 0 bases and J dropped 3 bases, with 7 bases sitting between them. Germline-derived CDR1 and CDR2 are SGHRS and YFSETQ. Study outcomes and limitations: Every sample of the repertoires postdated the peak T cell response. Donors in the cohort were predominantly white British and more often female, and clonal diversity was possibly underestimated.

Profiling relied on immunoSEQ multiplex PCR, and the TCRdb table lists in-frame clones only, not all of them. The table includes 95,000 to 110,000 clones, 70% to 90% detected once. The V and J genes are TRBV5-1 and TRBJ2-7; D remains unclear. Sequences were derived from peripheral blood, sampled on day 0 of AZD1222 vaccination. The source of this sequence is an adult in good health. CDR3 protein: CASSLALDYEQYF. Written as DNA, the CDR3 is TGCGCCAGCAGCTTGGCCCTGGACTACGAGCAGTACTTC.